This T cell receptor beta chain was captured by sequencing in a study of identical twins. This clonotype was detected many times. The CDR3 totals 14 residues. After template switching added a universal primer site, the resulting cDNA carried unique molecular identifiers. MiXCR, run by TCRdb on the 5' RACE reads, gives a single entry per CDR3 protein. The data show 400,000 to 550,000 distinct CDR3 sequences, 22% seen once. These data are also associated with another study on T cells expressing NK-cell markers. As reported in that work: Of eight sequenced donors, seven were HCMV-seropositive and one HCMV-seronegative. Restriction of sorting to alpha-beta TCR T cells was accomplished in several experiments using an anti-gamma-delta TCR antibody. 1.0-7.0% of CD8+ T cells in about 6 donors belonged to dominant NKG2C+ clonotypes.

V is TRBV21-1 and J is TRBJ2-5. TRBV21-1 counts as a pseudogene. The sample comprised CD4+ T cells sorted from blood. This receptor was taken from a woman between 18 and 30 years old in good health. CDR3 coding DNA: TGTGCCAGCAGCAAACGACTCCTTCAAGAGACCCAGTACTTC. Translation gives CASSKRLLQETQYF.